The 32 T cell receptor beta chains reported below all come from one sample, sequenced in a study of Graves' ophthalmopathy and Graves' hyperthyroidism. From RNA, the CDR3 regions of TCR beta chains were amplified and sequenced. Investigators did first-round RT-PCR with HTBI primers, then second-round multiplex PCR. TCRdb re-called the multiplex PCR reads through MiXCR, storing one row per CDR3 protein. The table records a few hundred thousand distinct CDR3 sequences, just under 40% of them present only once. The specimen was peripheral blood or thyroid tissue (not recorded which). The receptors stem from an adult man with Graves' hyperthyroidism.

This rearrangement joins TRBV20-1 to TRBJ1-1, with 7 positions matching TRBD1. CDR1 DFQATT and CDR2 SNEGSKA come from the germline V gene (reference sequence). V gave up 1 base and J gave up 7 bases; unmatched junction bases: 12. The CDR3 loop spans 15 amino acids. For the CDR3, the DNA is TGCAGTGCTAGAGCCCTTACCGGGACAGCTAATGAAGCTTTCTTT. This codes for CSARALTGTANEAFF.

This clonotype has more than one count but fewer than ten. The chain has TRBV25-1 and TRBJ2-2, with D perhaps matching TRBD2 (5 bases). Germline CDR1 MGHDK, CDR2 SYGVNS. The CDR3 is made up of 14 amino acids. Trimming shortened V by 3 bases and J by 7 bases, and 12 bases separated the two germline ends. CDR3 nucleotide sequence: TGTGCCAGCAGTGACCCCGCCGGGAACGGGGAGCTGTTTTTT. It encodes CASSDPAGNGELFF.

The chain combines TRBV15 with TRBJ2-1; 11 nucleotides line up with TRBD1. The V gene end was trimmed by 3 bases and the J gene end by 8 bases; junction bases not matched to a gene: 3. Germline values: CDR1 LNHNV, CDR2 YYDKDF (reference sequence). The CDR3 is 14 amino acids. The CDR3 region is CATSRGQGDHEQFF. The CDR3 DNA is TGTGCCACCAGCAGGGGACAGGGGGATCATGAGCAGTTCTTC.

The chain is built from TRBV6-1 and TRBJ2-7; D call uncertain. CDR3 size: 13 residues. Trimming took 2 bases from V and 3 from J, leaving 8 bases between them. Looked up from germline, CDR1 is MNHNS and CDR2 is SASEGT. The chain's CDR3 is CASSEPKNYEQYF. DNA of the CDR3: TGTGCCAGCAGTGAACCGAAAAACTACGAGCAGTACTTC.

The chain joins TRBV29-1 to TRBJ1-4, with D unclear. From germline, CDR1 is SQVTM and CDR2 ANQGSEA. V lost 6 bases and J 7 bases, leaving 18 bases between the germline ends. The CDR3 covers 14 residues. CDR3 bases: TGCAGCGTACCGCAGACTGGGCAAGCTGAAAAACTGTTTTTT. This gives the protein CSVPQTGQAEKLFF.

This clonotype was seen at least ten times. V usage is TRBV12-3 or TRBV12-4 and J usage is TRBJ1-2; no clear D. Trimming stripped 5 bases from V and 4 bases from J, with 11 bases between. The CDR3 covers 13 residues. DNA for the CDR3: TGTGCCAGCAGTCCCCCTACACCCTATGGCTACACCTTC. The encoded protein is CASSPPTPYGYTF.

This chain joins TRBV30 and TRBJ2-7; no firm D call. This CDR3 contains 12 residues. Germline loops: CDR1 GTSNPN, CDR2 SVGIG (reference sequence). Trimming cost V 4 bases and J 0 bases, with 7 bases left between them. The CDR3 region has the DNA TGTGCCTGGAAAAAGGGCTCCTACGAGCAGTACTTC. It translates to CAWKKGSYEQYF. The full variable domain, its missing parts supplied by reference TRBV30 and TRBJ2-7, is SQTIHQWPATLVQPVGSPLSLECTVEGTSNPNLYWYRQAAGRGLQLLFYSVGIGQISSEVPQNLSASRPQDRQFILSSKKLLLSDSGFYLCAWKKGSYEQYFGPGTRLTVT.

This clonotype was detected ten times or more. V is TRBV20-1 and J is TRBJ1-2; 8 nucleotides line up with TRBD1. This CDR3 is 14 amino acids long. Germline V CDR1 and CDR2: DFQATT, SNEGSKA (reference sequence). V dropped 1 base and J dropped 3; count of bases not matched to a gene: 4. The CDR3 is CSARADRGYYGYTF. In DNA form, the CDR3 reads TGCAGTGCTAGAGCCGACAGGGGTTACTATGGCTACACCTTC.

The chain is built from TRBV5-1 and TRBJ1-5; D gene uncertain. With 2 bases removed from V and 6 bases from J, the gap between germline ends came to 9 bases. Germline assignment: CDR1 SGHRS and CDR2 YFSETQ. The CDR3 runs to 13 residues. The CDR3 reads CASSFVGGQPQHF. The CDR3 DNA reads TGCGCCAGCAGCTTTGTTGGTGGTCAGCCCCAGCATTTT.

This clonotype was recorded many times. The J gene is TRBJ1-2, the V gene TRBV19; 7 nucleotides align to TRBD1. The V segment lost 6 bases and the J segment 11 bases; nucleotides outside the gene matches: 9. Germline CDR1 reads LNHDA; CDR2 reads SQIVND (reference sequence). This CDR3 is 12 amino acids long. The CDR3 spells CASRELTGVYTF. In DNA, the CDR3 is TGTGCCAGTAGGGAGCTTACAGGGGTGTACACCTTC.

V usage is TRBV29-1 and J usage is TRBJ2-7; maybe TRBD1 (6 bases). Trimming cost V 4 bases and J 5 bases, with 18 bases left between them. Germline assignment: CDR1 SQVTM and CDR2 ANQGSEA. The CDR3 consists of 14 residues. The CDR3 nucleotides are TGCAGCGTTGGCAGGGCAGGGGCACTCAACGAGCAGTACTTC. It encodes CSVGRAGALNEQYF.

Many counts were recorded for this clonotype. The chain combines TRBV10-3 with TRBJ1-2, with a tentative D call TRBD1 (5 bases). The CDR3 extends over 15 amino acids. Germline values: CDR1 ENHRY, CDR2 SYGVKD. Trimming removed 5 bases from V and 2 bases from J, with 15 bases in between. CDR3 sequence (DNA): TGTGCCATCAGTACACGGGGCAACCAAAACTATGGCTACACCTTC. Residues: CAISTRGNQNYGYTF.

Concerning this clonotype itself: A much larger clone differs by one base, so this may be a read error. The rearrangement uses TRBV5-4 and TRBJ2-5; perhaps D is TRBD1 or TRBD2 (5 bases each). Germline CDR1 and CDR2: SGHNT and YYREEE (reference sequence). V gave up 5 bases and J gave up 4 bases, with 15 bases separating them. This CDR3 is 14 amino acids long. CDR3 region: CASSKQEEGETQYF. CDR3 bases: TGTGCCAGCAGTAAACAGGAGGAAGGAGAGACCCAGTACTTC.

The chain uses TRBV2 and TRBJ2-7; the match to TRBD1 covers 8 bases. Germline values: CDR1 SNHLY, CDR2 FYNNEI. This CDR3 comprises 17 residues. The ends lost 2 bases at V and 2 bases at J; junction bases unmatched: 11. CDR3 amino acids: CASSELAPGQAAYEQYF. DNA of the CDR3: TGTGCCAGCAGTGAATTGGCACCGGGACAGGCGGCCTACGAGCAGTACTTC.

This clonotype came up a few times. The rearrangement joins TRBV9 to TRBJ2-7, with TRBD1 identical over 9 bases. The germline CDR1 and CDR2 sequences are SGDLS and YYNGEE. CDR3 length: 14 amino acids. V shed 4 bases and J 8 bases; nucleotides not matched to a gene: 10. The CDR3 coding sequence is TGTGCCAGCAGCCCAGGGGGACAGGGCATGAAGCAGTACTTC. Protein: CASSPGGQGMKQYF.

In its sample, this clonotype was seen many times. V gene TRBV7-9 combines with J gene TRBJ2-7, with 10 nucleotides matching TRBD2. CDR1 and CDR2 (germline): SEHNR, FQNEAQ (reference sequence). Trimming took 5 bases from V and 3 from J; bases not matched to a gene: 13. The CDR3 totals 17 residues. The CDR3 nucleotides are TGTGCCAGCAGCCAAGATCGGTCTAGCGGGGGAGACTACGAGCAGTACTTC. Translated, it gives CASSQDRSSGGDYEQYF.

Many counts were recorded for this clonotype. The chain carries TRBV12-5 and TRBJ1-1; D remains ambiguous. The CDR3 runs to 13 residues. Germline V gene lookup returns CDR1 LGHNT and CDR2 FRNRAP. Trimming took 2 bases from V and 1 from J, leaving 5 bases between them. The CDR3 protein is CASGLYTNTEAFF. CDR3 sequence (DNA): TGTGCTAGTGGTTTGTATACGAACACTGAAGCTTTCTTT.

With respect to this clonotype: This may stem from a read error, because a much larger clone lies one nucleotide away. This sequence joins TRBV29-1 and TRBJ2-5, with D perhaps matching TRBD1 (6 bases). The V gene's germline CDR1 is SQVTM and CDR2 ANQGSEA. This CDR3 contains 16 residues. The CDR3 protein is CSVPSTRGRHQETQCF. The CDR3 coding sequence is TGCAGCGTTCCCAGTACCAGGGGACGCCACCAAGAGACCCAGTGCTTC.

J is TRBJ1-1 and V is TRBV28, with D possibly TRBD1 on 5 matching bases. The CDR3 covers 14 residues. Germline CDR1 and CDR2: MDHEN and SYDVKM. Deletions cut 2 bases from V and 8 bases from J, with 15 bases between. CDR3 sequence reads: CASSLGLRQNEAFF. CDR3 DNA: TGTGCCAGCAGTTTAGGCCTGAGACAGAACGAAGCTTTCTTT.

V usage is TRBV6-5 and J usage is TRBJ1-4, with a possible D match to TRBD1 (5 bases). Per germline, CDR1 MNHEY and CDR2 SVGAGI. The germline V and J ends were trimmed by 5 bases and 5 bases, with 15 bases remaining between them. The CDR3 has 15 residues. Here the CDR3 reads CASSEMSGGNEKLFF. The CDR3 coding sequence is TGTGCCAGCAGTGAAATGTCGGGGGGGAATGAAAAACTGTTTTTT.

The rearrangement uses TRBV20-1 and TRBJ2-7, with D unclear. The CDR3 covers 9 residues. Germline V lookup: CDR1 DFQATT, CDR2 SNEGSKA (reference sequence). The ends were cut back, 6 bases at V and 5 bases at J, with 5 bases in the middle. The CDR3 coding sequence is TGCAGTGCATCGGACGAGCAGTACTTC. This translates into CSASDEQYF.

V is TRBV7-2 and J is TRBJ1-2; D gene uncertain. Germline V gives CDR1 SGHTA, CDR2 FQGNSA. With 5 bases removed from V and 11 bases from J, the gap between germline ends came to 15 bases. CDR3 length: 12 amino acids. The CDR3 here is CASSQHYAEYTF. The CDR3 DNA sequence: TGTGCCAGCAGCCAACATTACGCGGAGTACACCTTC. Variable domain in full (rest from reference TRBV7-2 and TRBJ1-2): GAGVSQSPSNKVTEKGKDVELRCDPISGHTALYWYRQSLGQGLEFLIYFQGNSAPDKSGLPSDRFSAERTGGSVSTLTIQRTQQEDSAVYLCASSQHYAEYTFGSGTRLTVV.

This clonotype was recorded at least ten times. The gene calls are TRBV12-3 or TRBV12-4 and TRBJ1-1; possibly TRBD1 for D (6 bases). There are 15 residues in the CDR3. Trimming shortened V by 7 bases and J by 4 bases, and 19 bases separated the two germline ends. The CDR3 DNA follows: TGTGCCAGCACCATAACAGGGTTCGGGGGCACTGAAGCTTTCTTT. Translating gives CASTITGFGGTEAFF.

This clonotype was found a few times. This chain connects TRBV4-1 to TRBJ2-5; D might be TRBD1 (6 bases). Trimming shortened V by 1 base and J by 5 bases, and 14 bases separated the two germline ends. This CDR3 region has 15 residues. From germline, CDR1 is MGHRA and CDR2 YSYEKL. For the CDR3, the DNA is TGCGCCAGCAGCCAAGGTGGTAGGACAGTCGAGACCCAGTACTTC. This gives the protein CASSQGGRTVETQYF.

The chain couples TRBV7-2 to TRBJ1-3; D might be TRBD1 (5 bases). V lost 5 bases and J 2 bases, leaving 16 bases between the germline ends. The CDR3 has 16 residues. Germline assignment: CDR1 SGHTA and CDR2 FQGNSA. CDR3 region: CASSQDFGGAGNTIYF. CDR3 DNA: TGTGCCAGCAGCCAAGATTTCGGGGGAGCTGGAAACACCATATATTTT.

This clonotype was detected a few times. One end of the junction varies from germline; a read error may be responsible. J is TRBJ2-2 and V is TRBV7-9; TRBD1 matches 7 bases. The V gene's germline CDR1 is SEHNR and CDR2 FQNEAQ (reference sequence). The CDR3 totals 16 residues. The CDR3 sequence is CASSLITGASTGELFF. The CDR3 DNA follows: TGCGCCAGCAGCTTGATCACAGGGGCCTCCACCGGGGAGCTGTTTTTT.

This chain joins TRBV20-1 and TRBJ2-2; D is unclear. Germline-derived CDR1 and CDR2 are DFQATT and SNEGSKA (reference sequence). This CDR3 contains 15 residues. Between the trimmed V and J ends, which lost 3 bases and 2 bases, there was a span of 13 bases. CDR3 coding DNA: TGCAGTGCTAGCCTCCGGGCTAGTAACACCGGGGAGCTGTTTTTT. Translating gives CSASLRASNTGELFF.

The rearrangement links TRBV9 to TRBJ1-2; TRBD1 matches at 8 bases. There are 16 residues in the CDR3. The germline gives CDR1 SGDLS, CDR2 YYNGEE. The trim removed 7 bases at V and 3 bases at J, leaving 14 bases unmatched. Written as DNA, the CDR3 is TGTGCCAGCTCAACGACAGGGGAGGCGGGAGACTATGGCTACACCTTC. Translated, it gives CASSTTGEAGDYGYTF.

This clonotype was observed many times. The chain employs TRBV29-1 and TRBJ1-2; 10 nucleotides agree with TRBD1. Germline values: CDR1 SQVTM, CDR2 ANQGSEA. This CDR3 is built from 14 residues. Trimming cost V 3 bases and J 5 bases; bases outside gene matches: 6. The CDR3 nucleotides are TGCAGCGTTGACCCCGGGACAGGGGAATATGGCTACACCTTC. Translated, it gives CSVDPGTGEYGYTF.

Many counts were recorded for this clonotype. This sequence joins TRBV6-5 and TRBJ1-5; 7 bases line up with TRBD1. Trimming at V came to 4 bases and at J to 1 base, leaving 1 base not matched to a gene. The CDR3 spans 14 residues. In germline, CDR1 is MNHEY, CDR2 SVGAGI. The chain's CDR3 is CASSSTGSNQPQHF. In DNA, the CDR3 is TGTGCCAGCAGTTCGACAGGGAGCAATCAGCCCCAGCATTTT.

This clonotype was counted between two and nine times. The V call is TRBV7-8, the J call TRBJ2-1; D is possibly TRBD1 (5 bases). This CDR3 comprises 14 residues. Germline lookup yields CDR1 SGHVS and CDR2 FQNEAQ. V gave up 0 bases and J gave up 9 bases, with 12 bases separating them. Here the CDR3 reads CASSLAYQGGEQFF. DNA of the CDR3: TGTGCCAGCAGCTTAGCTTATCAGGGTGGTGAGCAGTTCTTC.

The CDR3 protein is CSARVGGMDNEQFF. DNA for the CDR3: TGCAGTGCTAGAGTTGGGGGAATGGACAATGAGCAGTTCTTC. V gene TRBV20-1 combines with J gene TRBJ2-1, with D perhaps assigned TRBD1 or TRBD2 (5 bases each). Germline CDR1 DFQATT, CDR2 SNEGSKA (reference sequence). The CDR3 length is 14 residues. With 1 base removed from V and 5 bases from J, the gap between germline ends came to 12 bases.